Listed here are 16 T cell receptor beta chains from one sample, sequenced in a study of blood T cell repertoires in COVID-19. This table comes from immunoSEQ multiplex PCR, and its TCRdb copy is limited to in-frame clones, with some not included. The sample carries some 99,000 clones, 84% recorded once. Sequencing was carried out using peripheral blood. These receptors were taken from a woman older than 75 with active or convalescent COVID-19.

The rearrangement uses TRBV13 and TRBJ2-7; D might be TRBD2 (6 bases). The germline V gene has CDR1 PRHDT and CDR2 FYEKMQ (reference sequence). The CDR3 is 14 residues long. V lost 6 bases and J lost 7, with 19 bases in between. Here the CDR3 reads CASRRGRGSGEQYF. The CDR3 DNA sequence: TGTGCCAGCAGAAGAGGACGGGGGTCTGGAGAGCAGTACTTC. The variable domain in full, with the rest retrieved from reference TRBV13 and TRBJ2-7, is AAGVIQSPRHLIKEKRETATLKCYPIPRHDTVYWYQQGPGQDPQFLISFYEKMQSDKGSIPDRFSAQQFSDYHSELNMSSLELGDSALYFCASRRGRGSGEQYFGPGTRLTVT.

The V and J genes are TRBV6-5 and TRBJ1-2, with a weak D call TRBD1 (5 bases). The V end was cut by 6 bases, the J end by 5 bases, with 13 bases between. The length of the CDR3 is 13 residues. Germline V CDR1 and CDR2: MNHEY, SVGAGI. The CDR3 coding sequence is TGTGCCAGCAGCCCAAGGGGACTGTATGGCTACACCTTC. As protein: CASSPRGLYGYTF.

The CDR3 nucleotides are TGTGCCAGCAGCCAGCGGACTAGCGGGAGGAATGAGCAGTTCTTC. As protein: CASSQRTSGRNEQFF. J is TRBJ2-1 and V is TRBV11-2; 14 nucleotides align to TRBD2. CDR1 is SGHAT, CDR2 FQNNGV, per germline. V lost 5 bases and J lost 7; bases outside the gene matches: 4. This CDR3 region has 15 residues.

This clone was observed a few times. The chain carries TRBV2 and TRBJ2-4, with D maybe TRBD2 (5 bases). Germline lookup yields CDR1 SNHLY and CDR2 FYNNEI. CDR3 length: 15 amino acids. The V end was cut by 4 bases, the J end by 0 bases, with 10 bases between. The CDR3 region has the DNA TGTGCCAGCAGTGTGTTACTAGGAGCCAAAAACATTCAGTACTTC. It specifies CASSVLLGAKNIQYF.

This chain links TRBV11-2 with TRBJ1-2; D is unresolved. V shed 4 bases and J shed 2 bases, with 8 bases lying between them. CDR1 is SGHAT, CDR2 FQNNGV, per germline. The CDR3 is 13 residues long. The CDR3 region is CASSSDLNYGYTF. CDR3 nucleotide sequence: TGTGCCAGCAGCTCAGATCTGAACTATGGCTACACCTTC. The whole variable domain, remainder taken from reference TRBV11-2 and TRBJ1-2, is EAGVAQSPRYKIIEKRQSVAFWCNPISGHATLYWYQQILGQGPKLLIQFQNNGVVDDSQLPKDRFSAERLKGVDSTLKIQPAKLEDSAVYLCASSSDLNYGYTFGSGTRLTVV.

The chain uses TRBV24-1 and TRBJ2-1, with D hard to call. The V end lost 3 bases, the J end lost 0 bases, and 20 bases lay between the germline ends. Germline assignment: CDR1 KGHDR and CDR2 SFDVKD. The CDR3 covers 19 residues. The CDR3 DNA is TGTGCCACCAGTGATCCTTCCCTTTATCTAGGAAGCTCCTACAATGAGCAGTTCTTC. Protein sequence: CATSDPSLYLGSSYNEQFF.

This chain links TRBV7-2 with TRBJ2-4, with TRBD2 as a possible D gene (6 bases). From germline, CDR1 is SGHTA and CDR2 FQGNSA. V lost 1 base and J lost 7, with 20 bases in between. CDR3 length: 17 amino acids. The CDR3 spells CASSLVYISGAANIQYF. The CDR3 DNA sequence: TGTGCCAGCAGCTTAGTGTATATTAGCGGAGCGGCTAACATTCAGTACTTC. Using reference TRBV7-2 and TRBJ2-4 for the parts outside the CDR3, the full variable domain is GAGVSQSPSNKVTEKGKDVELRCDPISGHTALYWYRQSLGQGLEFLIYFQGNSAPDKSGLPSDRFSAERTGGSVSTLTIQRTQQEDSAVYLCASSLVYISGAANIQYFGAGTRLSVL.

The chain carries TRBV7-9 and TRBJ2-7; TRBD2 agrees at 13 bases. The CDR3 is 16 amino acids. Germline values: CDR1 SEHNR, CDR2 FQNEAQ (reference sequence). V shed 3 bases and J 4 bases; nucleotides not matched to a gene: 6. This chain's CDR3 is CASSFWTSGSGYEQYF. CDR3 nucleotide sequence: TGTGCCAGCAGCTTTTGGACTAGCGGGAGTGGTTACGAGCAGTACTTC.

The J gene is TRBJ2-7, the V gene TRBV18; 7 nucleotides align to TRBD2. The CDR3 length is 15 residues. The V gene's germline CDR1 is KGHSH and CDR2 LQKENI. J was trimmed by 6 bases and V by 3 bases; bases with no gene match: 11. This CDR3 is CASSPAGEYPREQYF. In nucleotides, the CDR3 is TGTGCCAGCTCACCTGCGGGAGAATACCCTCGCGAGCAGTACTTC.

The CDR3 reads CASSQLAGRSSTDTQYF. The CDR3 region has the DNA TGTGCCAGCAGCCAACTAGCGGGACGCTCTAGCACAGATACGCAGTATTTT. This sequence joins TRBV5-8 and TRBJ2-3; 10 bases align to TRBD2. The length of the CDR3 is 17 residues. Germline V gives CDR1 SGHTS, CDR2 YDEGEE. V trimming: 4 bases; J trimming: 0 bases; junction bases outside the gene matches: 8.

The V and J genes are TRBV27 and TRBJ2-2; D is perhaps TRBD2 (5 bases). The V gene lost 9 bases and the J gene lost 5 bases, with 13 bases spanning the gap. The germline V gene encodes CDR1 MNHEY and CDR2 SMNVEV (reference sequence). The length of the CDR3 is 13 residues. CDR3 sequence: CASTRIGTGELFF. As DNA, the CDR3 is TGTGCCAGTACTAGAATAGGTACCGGGGAGCTGTTTTTT.

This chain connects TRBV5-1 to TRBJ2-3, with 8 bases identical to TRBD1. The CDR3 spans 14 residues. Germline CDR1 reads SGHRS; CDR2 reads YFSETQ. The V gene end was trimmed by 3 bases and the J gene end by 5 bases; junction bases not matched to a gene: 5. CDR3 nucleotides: TGCGCCAGCAGCTCACAGGGGGGACGAGATACGCAGTATTTT. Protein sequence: CASSSQGGRDTQYF.

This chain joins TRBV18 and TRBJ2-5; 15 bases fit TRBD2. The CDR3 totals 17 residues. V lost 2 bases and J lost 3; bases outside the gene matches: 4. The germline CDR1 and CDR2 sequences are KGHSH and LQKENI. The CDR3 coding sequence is TGTGCCAGCTCACCATTGTGGACTAGCGGGAGGGAAGAGACCCAGTACTTC. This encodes CASSPLWTSGREETQYF.

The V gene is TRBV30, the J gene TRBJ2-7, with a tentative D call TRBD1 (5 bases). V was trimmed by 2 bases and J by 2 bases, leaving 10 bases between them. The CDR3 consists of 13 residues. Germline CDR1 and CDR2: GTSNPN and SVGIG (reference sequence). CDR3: CAWSQGEPYEQYF. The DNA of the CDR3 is TGTGCCTGGAGTCAAGGGGAACCCTACGAGCAGTACTTC. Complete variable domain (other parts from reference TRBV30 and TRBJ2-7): SQTIHQWPATLVQPVGSPLSLECTVEGTSNPNLYWYRQAAGRGLQLLFYSVGIGQISSEVPQNLSASRPQDRQFILSSKKLLLSDSGFYLCAWSQGEPYEQYFGPGTRLTVT.

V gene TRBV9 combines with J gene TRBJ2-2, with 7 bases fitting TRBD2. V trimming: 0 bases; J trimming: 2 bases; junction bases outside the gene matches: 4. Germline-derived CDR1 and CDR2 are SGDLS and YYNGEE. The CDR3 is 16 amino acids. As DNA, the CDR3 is TGTGCCAGCAGCGTAGGAGCGGGAACCAACACCGGGGAGCTGTTTTTT. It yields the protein CASSVGAGTNTGELFF.

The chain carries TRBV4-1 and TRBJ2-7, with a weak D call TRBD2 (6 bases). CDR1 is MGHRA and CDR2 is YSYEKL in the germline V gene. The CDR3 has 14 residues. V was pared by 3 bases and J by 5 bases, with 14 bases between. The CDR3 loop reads CASSQAGRTNEQYF. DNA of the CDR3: TGCGCCAGCAGCCAGGCCGGGAGAACTAACGAGCAGTACTTC.